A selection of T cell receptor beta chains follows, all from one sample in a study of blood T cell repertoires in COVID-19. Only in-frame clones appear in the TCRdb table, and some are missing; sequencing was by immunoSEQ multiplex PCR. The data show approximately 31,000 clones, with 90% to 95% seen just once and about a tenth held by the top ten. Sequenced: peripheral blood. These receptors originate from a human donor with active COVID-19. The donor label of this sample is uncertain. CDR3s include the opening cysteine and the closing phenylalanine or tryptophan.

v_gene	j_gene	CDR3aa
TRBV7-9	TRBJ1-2	CASSSGQTYGYTF
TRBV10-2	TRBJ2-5	CASSEPQETQYF
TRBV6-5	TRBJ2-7	CASSGLAGGGDEQYF
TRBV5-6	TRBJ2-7	CASSLEGYEQYF
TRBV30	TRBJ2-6	CAWSRRDSPGANVLTF
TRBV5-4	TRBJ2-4	CASSEGDRGYADIQYF
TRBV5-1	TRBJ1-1	CASSEEGQVGTEAFF
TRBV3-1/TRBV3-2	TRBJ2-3	CASSLSGGARDTQYF
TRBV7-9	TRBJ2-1	CASSPSVSYNEQFF
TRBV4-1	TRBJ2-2	CASTPIQGSTGELFF
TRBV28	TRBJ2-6	CASSSLRGSSGANVLTF
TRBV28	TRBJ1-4	CASSVTGAVEKLFF
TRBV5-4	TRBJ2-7	CASSSMQDYEQYF
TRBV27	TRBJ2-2	CASRFGTQNTGELFF
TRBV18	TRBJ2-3	CASSLRQGATDTQYF
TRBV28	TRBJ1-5	CASSYRDRGNQPQHF
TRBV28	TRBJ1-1	CASSLSTTGNTEAFF
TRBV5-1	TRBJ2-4	CASRAQGRKNIQYF
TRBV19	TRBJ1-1	CASSYSLMNTEAFF
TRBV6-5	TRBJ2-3	CASSYGLAGVPDTQYF
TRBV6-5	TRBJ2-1	CASSYTGVYNEQFF
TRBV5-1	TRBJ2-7	CASSIQAGTGAEQYF
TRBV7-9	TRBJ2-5	CASSTNDKDRVVYQETQYF
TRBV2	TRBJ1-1	CASSQDRNTEAFF
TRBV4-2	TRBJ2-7	CASSQRDRGQGYEQYF
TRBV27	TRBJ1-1	CASSPSGGYEAFF